This T cell receptor (beta chain) was profiled in a study of T cell clonality in common variable immunodeficiency. This clone came up a few times. The read gets to within 3 residues of the CDR3 end, and the germline J gene fills in the rest. Per the germline V gene, CDR1 is SGHRS and CDR2 is YFSETQ. The CDR3 covers 15 residues. V dropped 1 base and J dropped 1; count of bases not matched to a gene: 4. Some clones are missing from TCRdb's copy, which holds only in-frame ones; the method was immunoSEQ multiplex PCR. The sample contains about 40,000 clones, none occurring once; less than 3.5% lies in the top ten. Heparinized whole blood, roughly 5 to 9 ml, came from each donor.

The source is a person between 18 and 70 years old in good health. Sequenced: peripheral blood mononuclear cells. The chain combines TRBV5-1 with TRBJ2-5; TRBD2 agrees at 7 bases. The DNA read from the CDR3 is TGCGCCAGCAGCTTGAGGGCTAGCGGCCAAGAGACC. Translated: CASSLRASGQET. The entire CDR3 sequence reads CASSLRASGQETQYF.